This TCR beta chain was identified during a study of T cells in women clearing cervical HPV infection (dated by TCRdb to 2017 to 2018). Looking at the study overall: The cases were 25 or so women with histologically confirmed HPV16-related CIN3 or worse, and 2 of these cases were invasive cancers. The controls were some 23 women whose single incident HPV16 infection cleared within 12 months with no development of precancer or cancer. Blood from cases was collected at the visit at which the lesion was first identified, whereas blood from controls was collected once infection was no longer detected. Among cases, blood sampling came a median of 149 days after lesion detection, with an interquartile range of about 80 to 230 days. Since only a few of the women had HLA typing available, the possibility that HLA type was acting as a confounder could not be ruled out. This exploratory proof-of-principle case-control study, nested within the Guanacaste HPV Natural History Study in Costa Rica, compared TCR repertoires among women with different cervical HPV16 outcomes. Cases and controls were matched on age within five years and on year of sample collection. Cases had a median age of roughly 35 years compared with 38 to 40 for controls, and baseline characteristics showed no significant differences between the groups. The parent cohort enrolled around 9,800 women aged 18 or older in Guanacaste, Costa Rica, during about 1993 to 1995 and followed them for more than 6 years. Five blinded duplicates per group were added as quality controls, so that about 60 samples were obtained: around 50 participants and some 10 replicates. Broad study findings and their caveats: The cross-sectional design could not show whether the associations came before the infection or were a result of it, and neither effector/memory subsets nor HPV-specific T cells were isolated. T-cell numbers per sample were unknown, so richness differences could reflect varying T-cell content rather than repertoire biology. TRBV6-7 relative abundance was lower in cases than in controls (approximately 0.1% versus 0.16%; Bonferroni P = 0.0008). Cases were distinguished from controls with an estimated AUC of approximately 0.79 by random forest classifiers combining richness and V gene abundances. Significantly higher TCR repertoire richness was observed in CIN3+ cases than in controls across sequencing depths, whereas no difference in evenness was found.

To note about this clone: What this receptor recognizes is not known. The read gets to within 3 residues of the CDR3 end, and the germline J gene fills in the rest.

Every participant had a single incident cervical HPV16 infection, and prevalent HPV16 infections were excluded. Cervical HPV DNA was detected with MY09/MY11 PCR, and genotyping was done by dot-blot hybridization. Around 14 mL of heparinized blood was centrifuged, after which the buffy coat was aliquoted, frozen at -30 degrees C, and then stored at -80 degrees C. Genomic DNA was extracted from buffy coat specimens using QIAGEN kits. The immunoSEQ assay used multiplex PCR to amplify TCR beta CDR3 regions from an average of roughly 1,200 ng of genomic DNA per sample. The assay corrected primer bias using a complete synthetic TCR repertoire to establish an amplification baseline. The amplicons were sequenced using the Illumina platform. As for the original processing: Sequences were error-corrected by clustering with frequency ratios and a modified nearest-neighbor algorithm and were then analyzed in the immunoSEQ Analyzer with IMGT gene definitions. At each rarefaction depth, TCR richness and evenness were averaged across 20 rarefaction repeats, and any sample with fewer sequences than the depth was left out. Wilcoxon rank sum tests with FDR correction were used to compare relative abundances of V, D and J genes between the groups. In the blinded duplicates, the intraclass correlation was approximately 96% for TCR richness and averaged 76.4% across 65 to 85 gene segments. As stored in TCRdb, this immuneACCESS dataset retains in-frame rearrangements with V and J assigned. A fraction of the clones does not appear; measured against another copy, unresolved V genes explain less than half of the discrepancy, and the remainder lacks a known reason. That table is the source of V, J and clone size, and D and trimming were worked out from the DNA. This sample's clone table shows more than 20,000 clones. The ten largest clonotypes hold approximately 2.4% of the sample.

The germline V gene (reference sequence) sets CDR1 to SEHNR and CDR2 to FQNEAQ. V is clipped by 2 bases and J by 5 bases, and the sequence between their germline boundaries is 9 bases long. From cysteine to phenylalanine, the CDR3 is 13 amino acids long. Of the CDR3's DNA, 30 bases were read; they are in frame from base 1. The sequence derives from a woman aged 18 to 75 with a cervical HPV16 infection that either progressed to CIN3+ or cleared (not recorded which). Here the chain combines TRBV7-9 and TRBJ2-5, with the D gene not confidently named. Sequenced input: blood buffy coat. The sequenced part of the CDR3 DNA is TGTGCCAGCAGCTTATCTTTCGGGGAGACC. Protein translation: CASSLSFGET. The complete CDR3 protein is CASSLSFGETQYF.